This TCR beta chain is drawn from a study of T cells in Graves' hyperthyroidism and ophthalmopathy. Study-wide points: Peripheral blood also featured most of the thyroid clonotypes expanded above 0.001. For ophthalmopathy, model prediction preceded onset by a median 6.5 months.

Amplification targeted TCR beta CDR3 regions from RNA transcripts. A set of HTBI primers served as the primers for a first-round RT-PCR of the TCR CDR3. One entry per CDR3 protein results from TCRdb running MiXCR on the multiplex PCR reads. The table shows roughly 640,000 distinct CDR3 sequences, with approximately 15% occurring only once. This clonotype was seen more than once but under ten times. Antigen unknown. Diagnoses were established using clinical symptoms, serum thyroxine and TRAb, thyroid ultrasound and orbital computed tomography. The PBMCs were sourced from fresh peripheral blood (around 9.9 ml). The source material was blood. This TCR was sampled from a middle-aged woman with Graves' ophthalmopathy.

The CDR3 nucleotides read TGTGCCAGCAGTCCCCCGTCCCCAAGCTCCTATAATTCACCCCTCCACTTT. This translates into CASSPPSPSSYNSPLHF. The chain is built from TRBV28 and TRBJ1-6, with D unclear. Per germline, CDR1 MDHEN and CDR2 SYDVKM. The CDR3 is made up of 17 amino acids. V lost 5 bases and J lost 0, with 14 bases in between.